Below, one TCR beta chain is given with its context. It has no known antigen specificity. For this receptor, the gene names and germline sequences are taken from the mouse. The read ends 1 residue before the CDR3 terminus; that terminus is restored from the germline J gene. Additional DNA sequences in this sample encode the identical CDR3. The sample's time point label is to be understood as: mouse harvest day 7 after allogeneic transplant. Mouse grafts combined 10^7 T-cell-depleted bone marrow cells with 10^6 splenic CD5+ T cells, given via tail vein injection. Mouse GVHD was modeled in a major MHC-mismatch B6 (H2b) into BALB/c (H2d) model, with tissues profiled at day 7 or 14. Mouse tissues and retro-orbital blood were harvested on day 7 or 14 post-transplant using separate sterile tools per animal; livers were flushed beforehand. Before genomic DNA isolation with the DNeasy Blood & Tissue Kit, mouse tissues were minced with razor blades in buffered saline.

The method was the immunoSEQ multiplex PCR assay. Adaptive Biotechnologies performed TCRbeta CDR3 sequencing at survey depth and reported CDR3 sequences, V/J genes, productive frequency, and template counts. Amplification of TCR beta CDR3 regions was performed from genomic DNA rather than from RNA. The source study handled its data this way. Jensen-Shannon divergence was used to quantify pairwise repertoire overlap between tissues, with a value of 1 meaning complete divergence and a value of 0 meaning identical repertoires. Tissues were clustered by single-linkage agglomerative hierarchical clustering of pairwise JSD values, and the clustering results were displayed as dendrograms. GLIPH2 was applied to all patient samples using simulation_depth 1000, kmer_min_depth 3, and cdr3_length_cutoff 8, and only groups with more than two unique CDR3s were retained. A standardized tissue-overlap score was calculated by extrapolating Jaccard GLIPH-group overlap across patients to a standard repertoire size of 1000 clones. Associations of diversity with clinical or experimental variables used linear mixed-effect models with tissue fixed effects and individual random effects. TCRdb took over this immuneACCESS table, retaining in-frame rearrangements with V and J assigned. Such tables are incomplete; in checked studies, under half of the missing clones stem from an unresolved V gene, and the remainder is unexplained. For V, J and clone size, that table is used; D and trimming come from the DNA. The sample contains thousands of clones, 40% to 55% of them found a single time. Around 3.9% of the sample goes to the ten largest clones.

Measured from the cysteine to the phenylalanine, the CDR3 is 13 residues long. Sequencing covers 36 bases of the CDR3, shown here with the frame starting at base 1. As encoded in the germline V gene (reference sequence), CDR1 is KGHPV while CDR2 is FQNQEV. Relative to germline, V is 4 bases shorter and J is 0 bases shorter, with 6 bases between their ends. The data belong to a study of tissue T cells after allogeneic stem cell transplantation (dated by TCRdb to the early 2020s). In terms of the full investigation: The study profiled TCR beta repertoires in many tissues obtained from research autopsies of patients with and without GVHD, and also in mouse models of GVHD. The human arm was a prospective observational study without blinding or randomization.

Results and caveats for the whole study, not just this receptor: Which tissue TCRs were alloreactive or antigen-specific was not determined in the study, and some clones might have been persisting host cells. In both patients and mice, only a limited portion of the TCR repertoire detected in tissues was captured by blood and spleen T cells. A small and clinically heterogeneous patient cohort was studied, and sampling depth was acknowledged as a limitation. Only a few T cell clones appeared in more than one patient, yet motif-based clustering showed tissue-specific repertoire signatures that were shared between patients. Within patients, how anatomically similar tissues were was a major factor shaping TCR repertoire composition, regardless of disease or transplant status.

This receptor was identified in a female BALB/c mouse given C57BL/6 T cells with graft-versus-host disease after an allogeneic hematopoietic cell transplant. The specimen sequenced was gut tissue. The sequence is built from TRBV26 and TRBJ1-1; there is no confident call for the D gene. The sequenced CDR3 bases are TGTGCCAGCAGTCCCGGGACAAACACAGAAGTCTTC. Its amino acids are CASSPGTNTEVF. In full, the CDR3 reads CASSPGTNTEVFF.